The TCR beta chain under discussion was sequenced for a study of graft-versus-host responses after intestinal transplantation. General observations from the study: Some GvH clones were seen earlier in gut or blood, suggesting intestinal origin. Graft-donor T cell macrochimerism in patients accompanied high graft-versus-host to host-versus-graft clonal ratios in allografts.

Of note for this clone: What it recognizes is unknown. This sample also contains other DNA sequences that code for the same CDR3.

Sequencing used immunoSEQ multiplex PCR; TCRdb keeps in-frame clones, though not all of them. The sample records approximately 100,000 clones, 87% being singletons. Source: unstimulated CD4+ T cells sorted from spleen or lymph node cells, taken before intestinal transplant. The TCR comes from a human donor who received an intestinal transplant.

CDR3 in amino acids: CASSLGDLNTGELFF. The DNA of the CDR3 is TGCGCCAGCAGCTTGGGGGACCTGAACACCGGGGAGCTGTTTTTT. This rearrangement joins TRBV5-1 to TRBJ2-2; D may match TRBD1 or TRBD2 (5 bases each). V lost 0 bases to trimming and J lost 1 base, with 7 bases between them. The CDR3 sequence is 15 residues long. Germline V gene lookup returns CDR1 SGHRS and CDR2 YFSETQ.